A selection of T cell receptor beta chains follows, all from one sample in a study of T cells in Graves' hyperthyroidism and ophthalmopathy. TCRdb reanalysed the multiplex PCR reads using MiXCR and keeps one entry per CDR3 protein. The sample has about 600,000 distinct CDR3 sequences, around 15% seen once. Sequencing was performed on blood. The receptors come from a woman aged 40 to 49 with Graves' ophthalmopathy. Both conserved end residues are part of each CDR3. Each record gives: J gene, D gene, clone size, V gene, CDR3 DNA, CDR3 protein. A D gene is named only where the DNA matches it firmly. Clone size appears in some rows only: once, few, many, or a class for an expanded clone.

TRBJ2-1 | NA | NA | TRBV5-8 | TGTGCCAGCAGCTTGGCGGTCCTTTCGGTCAATGAGCAGTTCTTC | CASSLAVLSVNEQFF
TRBJ2-7 | TRBD2 | NA | TRBV6-5 | TGTGCCAGCGATACTAGCGGGCCCTCCTACGAGCAGTACTTC | CASDTSGPSYEQYF
TRBJ2-6 | NA | NA | TRBV7-3 | TGTGCCAGCAGCTTAACAAGCCAGGCCTATGGGGCCAACGTCCTGACTTTC | CASSLTSQAYGANVLTF
TRBJ2-3 | NA | many | TRBV3-1 | TGTGCCAGCAGCCCTGGAGGACTACGCACAGATACGCAGTATTTT | CASSPGGLRTDTQYF
TRBJ2-3 | NA | NA | TRBV24-1 | TGTGCCACCAGCGGGAAGCAATCATTTCCAGATACGCAGTATTTT | CATSGKQSFPDTQYF
TRBJ2-6 | NA | few | TRBV30 | TGTGCCTGGAGTGTACGGAATAGTTGGGTCTCTGGGGCCAACGTCCTGACTTTC | CAWSVRNSWVSGANVLTF
TRBJ2-1 | TRBD2 | few | TRBV24-1 | TGTGCCACCAGTGATTATTCTAGCGGGGGGGTCAATGAGCAGTTCTTC | CATSDYSSGGVNEQFF
TRBJ2-1 | TRBD1 | many | TRBV11-1 | TGTGCCAGCAGCTCAGGGGGCGGTTACAATGAGCAGTTCTTC | CASSSGGGYNEQFF
TRBJ2-1 | TRBD2 | NA | TRBV20-1 | TGCAGTGCTAGACCCGGAGGCGGGGGGTTCTCCTACAATGAGCAGTTCTTC | CSARPGGGGFSYNEQFF
TRBJ2-7 | NA | many | TRBV3-1 | TGTGCCAGCAGCCCAAATCTCCGTGAGCAGTACTTC | CASSPNLREQYF
TRBJ1-1 | TRBD1 | many | TRBV10-3 | TGTGCCATCAACGGGGCCCCAGGGGGGAACACTGAAGCTTTCTTT | CAINGAPGGNTEAFF
TRBJ2-7 | NA | many | TRBV5-1 | TGCGCCAGCAGCTTGAAACAGCATAGGTTGGTGGGAAACGAGCAGTACTTC | CASSLKQHRLVGNEQYF
TRBJ2-5 | TRBD2 | NA | TRBV28 | TGTGCCAGCAGTCCGTGGACTAGCGGGAGGGCCGGGGCAGAGACCCAGTACTTC | CASSPWTSGRAGAETQYF
TRBJ2-5 | TRBD2 | many | TRBV12-3/TRBV12-4 | TGTGCCAGCAGCCCTGGGACTAGCCGAGAGACCCAGTACTTC | CASSPGTSRETQYF
TRBJ2-7 | NA | few | TRBV15 | TGTGCCACCAGCCCCGCGGGCTACGAGCAGTACTTC | CATSPAGYEQYF
TRBJ1-6 | NA | NA | TRBV18 | TGTGCCAGCTCACCAACGTGGAATTCACCCCTCCACTTT | CASSPTWNSPLHF
TRBJ1-1 | TRBD1 | NA | TRBV2 | TGTGCCAGCAACTTAGGGGGCCGGGACACTGAAGCTTTCTTT | CASNLGGRDTEAFF
TRBJ2-2 | NA | NA | TRBV27 | TGTGCCAGCAGTCCAGAACCGCCATACCCCTGGACCGGGGAGCTGTTTTTT | CASSPEPPYPWTGELFF
TRBJ2-2 | TRBD2 | many | TRBV20-1 | TGCAGTGCCAAACTTGCCGGGAGGGCGAACACCGGGGAGCTGTTTTTT | CSAKLAGRANTGELFF
TRBJ2-1 | NA | NA | TRBV18 | TGTGCCAGCTCACCACCAGGTTCGAATCCGTCAACCGCTGAGCAGTTCTTC | CASSPPGSNPSTAEQFF
TRBJ1-1 | TRBD1 | few | TRBV6-1 | TGTGCCAGCCGGACAGGAAAGTTCATGAACACTGAAGCTTTCTTT | CASRTGKFMNTEAFF
TRBJ2-7 | NA | few | TRBV27 | TGTGCCAGCCCCCGTCCGACGGCCTGGAACGAGCAGTACTTC | CASPRPTAWNEQYF
TRBJ2-5 | TRBD2 | NA | TRBV7-9 | TGTGCCAGCAGCGGGGAGGGTTTTGAGACCCAGTACTTC | CASSGEGFETQYF